The 27 T cell receptor beta chains below come from one sample, sequenced in a study of T cell repertoires in cytomegalovirus infection. For these TCRs, the target antigens are not known. TCRdb independently ran MiXCR on the reads; one entry per CDR3 protein. The sample lists 450,000 to 600,000 distinct CDR3 sequences; 42% were seen once. The sample was cultured PBMCs, taken from culture after CMV antigen stimulation. Receptors originate from a human donor in good health (CMV status not recorded). Some clones in this sample may be carry-over from other donors' samples.

This chain uses TRBV6-2 or TRBV6-3 with TRBJ2-1; the D is unclear. The V gene lost 6 bases and the J gene lost 0 bases, with 12 bases spanning the gap. Per germline, CDR1 MNHEY and CDR2 SVGEGT. The CDR3 length is 15 residues. CDR3 loop: CASSHLQSSYNEQFF. The CDR3 DNA sequence: TGTGCCAGCAGCCACCTACAGAGCTCCTACAATGAGCAGTTCTTC.

This clonotype was counted between two and nine times. The V call is TRBV6-1, the J call TRBJ2-1; 7 nucleotides line up with TRBD1. CDR1 and CDR2 (germline): MNHNS, SASEGT. V trimming: 7 bases; J trimming: 6 bases; junction bases outside the gene matches: 9. This CDR3 is built from 14 residues. The CDR3 sequence is CASTVRNRGNEQFF. The CDR3 nucleotides are TGTGCCAGCACAGTTCGGAACAGGGGCAATGAGCAGTTCTTC.

This clonotype was counted a few times. The V and J genes are TRBV7-2 and TRBJ2-3; D is possibly TRBD1 or TRBD2 (6 bases each). V was clipped by 2 bases and J by 0 bases, with 9 bases between them. The CDR3 is 15 amino acids. Germline V CDR1 and CDR2: SGHTA, FQGNSA. The CDR3 bases are TGTGCCAGCAGCTTATGGGGGGCTAGCACAGATACGCAGTATTTT. It translates to CASSLWGASTDTQYF.

The chain employs TRBV12-3 or TRBV12-4 and TRBJ2-1; 11 bases line up with TRBD2. The CDR3 has 15 residues. V lost 5 bases to trimming and J lost 6 bases; unmatched junction nucleotides: 6. CDR3 protein: CASSDTSGRVNEQFF. CDR3 DNA: TGTGCCAGCAGTGACACTAGCGGGAGAGTCAATGAGCAGTTCTTC.

Only a few counts were recorded for this clonotype. The chain couples TRBV7-8 to TRBJ2-1; D is undetermined. In germline, CDR1 is SGHVS, CDR2 FQNEAQ. This CDR3 region has 15 residues. The ends were cut back, 5 bases at V and 5 bases at J, with 16 bases in the middle. The CDR3 sequence: CASSPTGVIHNEQFF. The CDR3 coding sequence is TGTGCCAGCAGCCCTACTGGGGTCATCCACAATGAGCAGTTCTTC.

CDR3 sequence: CASSGRGGHSSGANVLTF. The CDR3 DNA is TGTGCCAGCAGCGGACGGGGCGGCCATAGCTCTGGGGCCAACGTCCTGACTTTC. The rearrangement uses TRBV12-3 or TRBV12-4 and TRBJ2-6; D is perhaps TRBD1 or TRBD2 (5 bases each). The V end lost 6 bases, the J end lost 0 bases, and 18 bases lay between the germline ends. CDR3 length: 18 residues.

In this sample, this clonotype turned up a few times. The chain combines TRBV7-2 with TRBJ1-1, with 7 bases lining up with TRBD1. The CDR3 is 12 residues long. The germline CDR1 and CDR2 sequences are SGHTA and FQGNSA. V lost 2 bases, J lost 8 bases, and 2 bases stayed unmatched. The CDR3 spells CASSLWDSEAFF. Written as DNA, the CDR3 is TGTGCCAGCAGCTTATGGGACAGCGAAGCTTTCTTT.

Only a few counts were recorded for this clonotype. V gene TRBV28 combines with J gene TRBJ2-1, with 11 positions matching TRBD1. The CDR3 sequence is 16 residues long. Germline lookup yields CDR1 MDHEN and CDR2 SYDVKM. The ends lost 5 bases at V and 7 bases at J; junction bases unmatched: 10. The CDR3 loop is CASSPFPGTGGNEQFF. Written as DNA, the CDR3 is TGTGCCAGCAGTCCCTTCCCCGGGACAGGGGGGAATGAGCAGTTCTTC. The full variable domain, its missing parts supplied by reference TRBV28 and TRBJ2-1, is DVKVTQSSRYLVKRTGEKVFLECVQDMDHENMFWYRQDPGLGLRLIYFSYDVKMKEKGDIPEGYSVSREKKERFSLILESASTNQTSMYLCASSPFPGTGGNEQFFGPGTRLTVL.

V usage is TRBV6-6 and J usage is TRBJ2-5; 7 nucleotides agree with TRBD2. The germline gives CDR1 MNHNY, CDR2 SVGAGI (reference sequence). Trimming at V came to 2 bases and at J to 1 base, leaving 1 base not matched to a gene. This CDR3 is built from 14 residues. CDR3: CASSYAGVQETQYF. As DNA, the CDR3 is TGTGCCAGCAGTTACGCGGGGGTCCAAGAGACCCAGTACTTC.

This clonotype occurred many times. The CDR3 region has the DNA TGTGCCAGCAGCTACCGCAGGAACACTGAAGCTTTCTTT. As protein: CASSYRRNTEAFF. The V gene is TRBV7-8, the J gene TRBJ1-1; D gene uncertain. CDR1 SGHVS and CDR2 FQNEAQ come from the germline V gene. Trimming removed 4 bases at V and 1 base at J, with 7 bases between. The CDR3 extends over 13 amino acids.

The V call is TRBV7-2, the J call TRBJ1-1; possible D gene TRBD1, 5 bases. CDR3 size: 13 residues. Per germline, CDR1 SGHTA and CDR2 FQGNSA. Trimming stripped 8 bases from V and 5 bases from J, with 15 bases between. The CDR3 nucleotides read TGTGCCAGCGCCCTGACAGCACGGACTGAAGCTTTCTTT. This encodes CASALTARTEAFF.

The chain couples TRBV4-2 to TRBJ2-1, with TRBD2 matching over 12 bases. Germline V gene lookup returns CDR1 LGHNA and CDR2 YNFKEQ. V shed 0 bases and J 7 bases; nucleotides not matched to a gene: 4. The length of the CDR3 is 16 residues. The CDR3 is CASSQESGLAGNEQFF. In nucleotides, the CDR3 is TGTGCCAGCAGCCAAGAGTCGGGACTAGCGGGTAATGAGCAGTTCTTC.

This clonotype was observed a few times. The V and J genes are TRBV20-1 and TRBJ2-2; D may be TRBD2 (5 bases). Germline V gene lookup returns CDR1 DFQATT and CDR2 SNEGSKA (reference sequence). The CDR3 sequence is 13 residues long. V was pared by 3 bases and J by 2 bases, with 7 bases between. The CDR3 here is CSARLANTGELFF. In DNA, the CDR3 is TGCAGTGCTAGGCTAGCAAACACCGGGGAGCTGTTTTTT.

This chain joins TRBV28 and TRBJ2-7; 11 nucleotides match TRBD2. Germline CDR1 MDHEN, CDR2 SYDVKM. The CDR3 spans 15 residues. Trimming at V came to 6 bases and at J to 2 bases, leaving 6 bases not matched to a gene. The CDR3: CASSVRLAGTYEQYF. CDR3 DNA: TGTGCCAGCAGCGTAAGACTAGCGGGAACCTACGAGCAGTACTTC.

This clonotype was observed a handful of times. The chain has TRBV7-8 and TRBJ1-2; TRBD1 is a possible D gene (6 bases). CDR1 is SGHVS, CDR2 FQNEAQ, per germline. The CDR3 runs to 17 residues. The V gene lost 3 bases and the J gene lost 1 base, with 18 bases spanning the gap. CDR3 nucleotides: TGTGCCAGCAGCTTCTTAAGACGGGGGGGGCATAACTATGGCTACACCTTC. It codes for CASSFLRRGGHNYGYTF.

This clonotype appeared many times. The chain combines TRBV7-2 with TRBJ2-7; D gene ambiguous. Trimming shortened V by 5 bases and J by 2 bases, and 13 bases separated the two germline ends. Germline lookup yields CDR1 SGHTA and CDR2 FQGNSA. The CDR3 spans 14 residues. CDR3 sequence reads: CASSPRALTYEQYF. The CDR3 nucleotides are TGTGCCAGCAGCCCACGGGCCCTAACCTACGAGCAGTACTTC.

This clonotype occurred once. This chain's CDR3 is CASSLREYQETQYF. CDR3 DNA: TGTGCCAGCAGCCTCCGGGAGTACCAAGAGACCCAGTACTTC. The chain couples TRBV7-9 to TRBJ2-5; D is perhaps TRBD2 (6 bases). CDR3 length: 14 amino acids. From germline, CDR1 is SEHNR and CDR2 FQNEAQ (reference sequence). Trimming cost V 5 bases and J 0 bases, with 10 bases left between them.

The chain joins TRBV7-2 to TRBJ2-3; D perhaps matches TRBD1 (6 bases). This CDR3 is built from 15 residues. V was cut by 2 bases and J by 2 bases, with 11 bases left in between. From germline, CDR1 is SGHTA and CDR2 FQGNSA. CDR3 residues: CASSLRGLLTDTQYF. CDR3 bases: TGTGCCAGCAGCTTAAGGGGGTTACTCACAGATACGCAGTATTTT. The full variable domain, in which reference TRBV7-2 and TRBJ2-3 provide the parts outside the CDR3, is GAGVSQSPSNKVTEKGKDVELRCDPISGHTALYWYRQSLGQGLEFLIYFQGNSAPDKSGLPSDRFSAERTGGSVSTLTIQRTQQEDSAVYLCASSLRGLLTDTQYFGPGTRLTVL.

This clonotype was observed at least ten times. V is TRBV7-8 and J is TRBJ2-3; D uncertain. CDR1 is SGHVS, CDR2 FQNEAQ, per germline. The length of the CDR3 is 17 residues. Trimming cost V 5 bases and J 2 bases, with 20 bases left between them. CDR3 sequence: CASSPLLLTFSTDTQYF. The CDR3 DNA sequence: TGTGCCAGCAGCCCCCTACTTCTAACCTTTTCCACAGATACGCAGTATTTT. Filled out from reference TRBV7-8 and TRBJ2-3, the complete variable domain reads GAGVSQSPRYKVAKRGQDVALRCDPISGHVSLFWYQQALGQGPEFLTYFQNEAQLDKSGLPSDRFFAERPEGSVSTLKIQRTQQEDSAVYLCASSPLLLTFSTDTQYFGPGTRLTVL.

This clonotype has a handful of counts. This sequence joins TRBV5-4 and TRBJ2-1, with no clear D. CDR1 and CDR2 from the germline V gene are SGHNT and YYREEE (reference sequence). CDR3 length equals 15 residues. Trimming removed 2 bases from V and 4 bases from J, with 13 bases in between. This CDR3 is CASSFTPQDYNEQFF. CDR3 sequence (DNA): TGTGCCAGCAGCTTCACTCCACAAGATTACAATGAGCAGTTCTTC.

The chain recombines TRBV6-6 with TRBJ1-6; D gene unclear. The V gene lost 2 bases and the J gene lost 5 bases, with 7 bases spanning the gap. The germline gives CDR1 MNHNY, CDR2 SVGAGI (reference sequence). The CDR3 has 14 amino acids. The CDR3 spells CASSYKGNNSPLHF. CDR3 DNA sequence: TGTGCCAGCAGTTACAAGGGAAATAATTCACCCCTCCACTTT.

V is TRBV7-8 and J is TRBJ2-2, with 10 bases fitting TRBD1. CDR1 and CDR2 (germline): SGHVS, FQNEAQ. With 8 bases clipped from V and 6 bases from J, the junction kept 24 bases outside the gene matches. CDR3 length: 20 residues. CDR3 bases: TGTGCCAGCCCTCATGGGAGTGGTTTTTCCGGGACAGGGGTTGCCGGGGAGCTGTTTTTT. Translation gives CASPHGSGFSGTGVAGELFF.

The chain links TRBV4-1 to TRBJ2-3, with TRBD2 identical over 9 bases. This CDR3 has 16 residues. J lost 0 bases, V lost 3 bases, and 4 bases had no gene match. Germline CDR1 MGHRA, CDR2 YSYEKL. CDR3 sequence: CASSQGLAPSTDTQYF. The CDR3 coding sequence is TGCGCCAGCAGCCAGGGACTAGCACCCAGCACAGATACGCAGTATTTT.

This clonotype has ten or more counts. CDR3: CASSYKWTGDYGYTF. DNA of the CDR3: TGTGCCAGCAGCTATAAATGGACAGGGGACTATGGCTACACCTTC. This chain links TRBV7-8 with TRBJ1-2; 9 bases line up with TRBD1. The CDR3 extends over 15 amino acids. V shed 4 bases, J shed 3 bases, and the junction held 6 bases outside the gene matches. Germline V gene sequence: CDR1 SGHVS, CDR2 FQNEAQ. Based on the CDR3 plus reference TRBV7-8 and TRBJ1-2, the full variable domain is GAGVSQSPRYKVAKRGQDVALRCDPISGHVSLFWYQQALGQGPEFLTYFQNEAQLDKSGLPSDRFFAERPEGSVSTLKIQRTQQEDSAVYLCASSYKWTGDYGYTFGSGTRLTVV.

The CDR3 loop is CASSARTSQETQYF. DNA of the CDR3: TGTGCCAGCAGCGCAAGGACTTCTCAAGAGACCCAGTACTTC. The chain links TRBV7-8 to TRBJ2-5, with D perhaps matching TRBD2 (5 bases). This CDR3 is built from 14 residues. Between the trimmed V and J ends, which lost 5 bases and 2 bases, there was a span of 12 bases. In germline, CDR1 is SGHVS, CDR2 FQNEAQ.

This clonotype was found many times. The rearrangement links TRBV7-2 to TRBJ2-3, with no clear D. From germline, CDR1 is SGHTA and CDR2 FQGNSA. V gave up 2 bases and J gave up 0 bases, with 6 bases separating them. The CDR3 consists of 14 residues. The CDR3 coding sequence is TGTGCCAGCAGCTTATTCCCTAGCACAGATACGCAGTATTTT. Its protein is CASSLFPSTDTQYF.

This clonotype has just a few counts. J is TRBJ1-1 and V is TRBV6-6; 7 bases map to TRBD1. With V trimmed by 0 bases and J by 0 bases, 7 bases remained unmatched. The CDR3 runs to 17 residues. Germline CDR1 MNHNY, CDR2 SVGAGI (reference sequence). CDR3 DNA: TGTGCCAGCAGTTACTCGCATCGGGACAGCTTGAACACTGAAGCTTTCTTT. Translated, it gives CASSYSHRDSLNTEAFF.